This entry lists 7 T cell receptor beta chains sequenced from one sample in a study of T cell repertoires in cytomegalovirus infection. What these receptors recognize is not known. Each CDR3 protein gets one entry after TCRdb re-called the reads with MiXCR. The sample has about 830,000 distinct CDR3 sequences, approximately 32% seen once; the top ten hold under 15%. Sequenced here: cultured CD8+ T cells from PBMCs, sampled from culture after CMV antigen stimulation. The receptors were gathered from a human donor in good health (CMV status not recorded). Some clones in this sample may be carry-over from other donors' samples.

The CDR3 region is CASSIERLAGTSLTYRNEQFF. CDR3 nucleotide sequence: TGTGCCAGTAGTATAGAGAGGCTAGCGGGGACCTCCCTAACCTATCGCAATGAGCAGTTCTTC. The chain joins TRBV19 to TRBJ2-1, with 9 bases fitting TRBD2. The CDR3 is made up of 21 amino acids. Germline V gene sequence: CDR1 LNHDA, CDR2 SQIVND (reference sequence). After removal of 0 bases from V and 6 bases from J, the junction contained 21 bases not matched to a gene.

This clonotype was seen only a few times. The chain is built from TRBV7-8 and TRBJ2-7, with D possibly TRBD1 on 6 matching bases. Trimming cost V 5 bases and J 1 base, with 12 bases left between them. The germline V gene encodes CDR1 SGHVS and CDR2 FQNEAQ. This CDR3 has 14 residues. The CDR3 DNA reads as TGTGCCAGCAGCCAGTTAGGACAGTCCTACGAGCAGTACGTC. Its translation: CASSQLGQSYEQYV.

The rearrangement uses TRBV7-4 and TRBJ1-1; D unclear. V dropped 6 bases and J dropped 3 bases, with 23 bases sitting between them. The germline gives CDR1 SGHVT, CDR2 SQSDAQ. The CDR3 covers 17 residues. CDR3 sequence (DNA): TGTGCCAGCAGGCTTTTTGTCGGAACAGTGGTGGACACTGAAGCTTTCTTT. This codes for CASRLFVGTVVDTEAFF.

The rearrangement joins TRBV7-9 to TRBJ2-7, with D possibly matching TRBD1 (6 bases). The ends were cut back, 5 bases at V and 0 bases at J, with 14 bases in the middle. CDR3 length equals 15 residues. Germline V lookup: CDR1 SEHNR, CDR2 FQNEAQ (reference sequence). The CDR3 DNA sequence: TGTGCCAGCAGCCCCCGGACAGCGAACTCCTACGAGCAGTACTTC. Residues: CASSPRTANSYEQYF.

V is TRBV24-1 and J is TRBJ1-2; D ambiguous. CDR3 length equals 14 residues. Germline assignment: CDR1 KGHDR and CDR2 SFDVKD. Trimming left V 3 bases short and J 7 bases short, with 14 bases between. CDR3 residues: CATSDRSRTVGYTF. CDR3 sequence (DNA): TGTGCCACCAGTGATCGATCCCGGACTGTTGGCTACACCTTC.

This clonotype appeared many times. The chain has TRBV7-8 and TRBJ1-2; no clear D gene. This CDR3 has 14 residues. Between the trimmed V and J ends, which lost 5 bases and 3 bases, there was a span of 13 bases. CDR1 and CDR2 from the germline V gene are SGHVS and FQNEAQ. CDR3 sequence: CASSQIREDYGYTF. The CDR3 region has the DNA TGTGCCAGCAGCCAGATTCGGGAGGACTATGGCTACACCTTC. Using reference TRBV7-8 and TRBJ1-2 for the parts outside the CDR3, the full variable domain is GAGVSQSPRYKVAKRGQDVALRCDPISGHVSLFWYQQALGQGPEFLTYFQNEAQLDKSGLPSDRFFAERPEGSVSTLKIQRTQQEDSAVYLCASSQIREDYGYTFGSGTRLTVV.

A remark on this clonotype: This sequence may be a read error, since a much larger clone differs from it by one base. CDR3 coding DNA: TGTGCCAGCAGCTTAATCGGCAGGGAGTACGAGCAGTACTTC. This gives the protein CASSLIGREYEQYF. This chain connects TRBV7-9 to TRBJ2-7; perhaps D is TRBD1 or TRBD2 (5 bases each). The CDR3 has 14 amino acids. Germline V gene sequence: CDR1 SEHNR, CDR2 FQNEAQ (reference sequence). Trimming shortened V by 2 bases and J by 4 bases, and 12 bases separated the two germline ends.